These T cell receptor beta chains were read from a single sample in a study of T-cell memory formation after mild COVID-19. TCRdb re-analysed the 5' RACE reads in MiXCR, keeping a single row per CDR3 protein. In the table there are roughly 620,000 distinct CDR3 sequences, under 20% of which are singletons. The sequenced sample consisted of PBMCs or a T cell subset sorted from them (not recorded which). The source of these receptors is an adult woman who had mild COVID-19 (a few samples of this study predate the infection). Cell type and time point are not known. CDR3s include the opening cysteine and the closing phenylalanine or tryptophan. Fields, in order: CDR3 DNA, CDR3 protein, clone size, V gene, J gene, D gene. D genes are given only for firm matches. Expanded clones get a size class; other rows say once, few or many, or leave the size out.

DNA: TGTGCCAGCAGCCCCGGGGGCAAAGGGGAAGCTTTCTTT
CDR3: CASSPGGKGEAFF
size: few
V: TRBV9
J: TRBJ1-1
D: -

DNA: TGCAGCGTTGAGGCCGACAGTACCTTCGAGCAGTACTTC
CDR3: CSVEADSTFEQYF
size: -
V: TRBV29-1
J: TRBJ2-7
D: -

DNA: TGTGCCAGCAGCTTACTGACTAGCGGAGGCGCGGGCGAGCAGTACTTC
CDR3: CASSLLTSGGAGEQYF
size: -
V: TRBV5-5
J: TRBJ2-7
D: TRBD2

DNA: TGCAGTGCTACTGGACCCTCTGAGCAGTTCTTC
CDR3: CSATGPSEQFF
size: -
V: TRBV20-1
J: TRBJ2-1
D: -

DNA: TGTGCCAGCAGCTACGGATATGAGCAGTTCTTC
CDR3: CASSYGYEQFF
size: many
V: TRBV7-2
J: TRBJ2-1
D: -

DNA: TGTGCCATCAGTGCCCGAGACGGGAACGCTGAAGCTTTCTTT
CDR3: CAISARDGNAEAFF
size: few
V: TRBV10-3
J: TRBJ1-1
D: -

DNA: TGCAGCGTTGTAGTAGGGATACCCTACAATGAGCAGTTCTTC
CDR3: CSVVVGIPYNEQFF
size: -
V: TRBV29-1
J: TRBJ2-1
D: -

DNA: TGTGCCAGCAGCCGGACACTGGCGGGGCCAAAAGAGACCCAGTACTTC
CDR3: CASSRTLAGPKETQYF
size: -
V: TRBV7-9
J: TRBJ2-5
D: -

DNA: TGTGCCAGCAGCCCAGGGGGGGCGACCCCCTACAATGAGCAGTTCTTC
CDR3: CASSPGGATPYNEQFF
size: -
V: TRBV11-2
J: TRBJ2-1
D: -

DNA: TGTGCCAGCAGTTACGAGGCGGGGGCGGCGACTGAAGCTTTCTTT
CDR3: CASSYEAGAATEAFF
size: -
V: TRBV6-5
J: TRBJ1-1
D: -

DNA: TGTGCCAGCAGCGTACCCAGACAGGGGACTAGCCCTAAAATCGATACGCAGTATTTT
CDR3: CASSVPRQGTSPKIDTQYF
size: -
V: TRBV7-2
J: TRBJ2-3
D: -

DNA: TGTGCCAGTAGTATAGCCAGGGTAGGAGAGACCCAGTACTTC
CDR3: CASSIARVGETQYF
size: -
V: TRBV19
J: TRBJ2-5
D: -

DNA: TGTGCCAGCAGCTTAAGCGCAGGGGGAGGAGGTGGGTCACCCCTCCACTTT
CDR3: CASSLSAGGGGGSPLHF
size: -
V: TRBV7-8
J: TRBJ1-6
D: TRBD1

DNA: TGTGCCAGCAGTTTCCCCCCCCGGGACAGGAACACAGATACGCAGTATTTT
CDR3: CASSFPPRDRNTDTQYF
size: few
V: TRBV12-3/TRBV12-4
J: TRBJ2-3
D: TRBD1

DNA: TGCGCCAGCAGCTTGGGTCCTAGCGGGGGGCTCCCTCAAGAGACCCAGTACTTC
CDR3: CASSLGPSGGLPQETQYF
size: once
V: TRBV5-1
J: TRBJ2-5
D: TRBD2

DNA: TGTGCCAGCTCACCAGTGGACAGGTCGCAAGAGACCCAGTACTTC
CDR3: CASSPVDRSQETQYF
size: few
V: TRBV18
J: TRBJ2-5
D: TRBD1

DNA: TGTGCCAGTAGTCTGCGGTGGGGGGAGTCCTACGAGCAGTACTTC
CDR3: CASSLRWGESYEQYF
size: -
V: TRBV19
J: TRBJ2-7
D: -

DNA: TGTGCCAGCAGTCCCGAAGCGGGAGGGTCCTACGAGCAGTACTTC
CDR3: CASSPEAGGSYEQYF
size: few
V: TRBV12-3/TRBV12-4
J: TRBJ2-7
D: TRBD2

DNA: TGCGCCACCACAGGGATAGGGTACACTGAAGCTTTCTTT
CDR3: CATTGIGYTEAFF
size: -
V: TRBV4-1
J: TRBJ1-1
D: -

DNA: TGTGCCACCAGTGATCGTACAGGGGCCTTGACGAACACCGGGGAGCTGTTTTTT
CDR3: CATSDRTGALTNTGELFF
size: -
V: TRBV24-1
J: TRBJ2-2
D: TRBD1

DNA: TGCGCCAGCAGCCGAGTGGGGCAGTCTTTCTACGAGCAGTACTTC
CDR3: CASSRVGQSFYEQYF
size: -
V: TRBV5-1
J: TRBJ2-7
D: -

DNA: TGTGCCAGTTCGACTAGCGGGGGCACAGATACGCAGTATTTT
CDR3: CASSTSGGTDTQYF
size: many
V: TRBV5-5
J: TRBJ2-3
D: TRBD2

DNA: TGTGCCAGCCAAACAGGGCCGAGTTCACCCCTCCACTTT
CDR3: CASQTGPSSPLHF
size: -
V: TRBV6-5
J: TRBJ1-6
D: -